This T cell receptor (beta chain) was profiled in a study of T cell responses to AZD1222 COVID-19 vaccine. Points on this clone: Its antigen is currently unknown.

The V end was cut by 11 bases, the J end by 4 bases, with 19 bases between. Looked up from germline, CDR1 is MGHDK and CDR2 is SYGVNS. CDR3 length equals 14 residues. Some clones are missing from TCRdb's copy, which holds only in-frame ones; the method was immunoSEQ multiplex PCR. The sample lists 100,000 or so clones, around 86% occurring once. Overall study results and limits: Only after the peak T cell response were repertoires sampled. Spike-specific TCR repertoires showed rising breadth and depth after two AZD1222 doses. Seropositive AZD1222 recipients at baseline numbered only five or six. Donors were chiefly white British, with a greater number of females, and clonal diversity was perhaps underestimated.

The chain is built from TRBV25-1 and TRBJ2-3; maybe TRBD1 (6 bases). The input for sequencing was peripheral blood, taken on day 0 of AZD1222 vaccination. This TCR derives from an adult in good health. The CDR3 DNA reads TGTGCCCACCCGCAGGGGACAACCCCAGATACGCAGTATTTT. It specifies CAHPQGTTPDTQYF.